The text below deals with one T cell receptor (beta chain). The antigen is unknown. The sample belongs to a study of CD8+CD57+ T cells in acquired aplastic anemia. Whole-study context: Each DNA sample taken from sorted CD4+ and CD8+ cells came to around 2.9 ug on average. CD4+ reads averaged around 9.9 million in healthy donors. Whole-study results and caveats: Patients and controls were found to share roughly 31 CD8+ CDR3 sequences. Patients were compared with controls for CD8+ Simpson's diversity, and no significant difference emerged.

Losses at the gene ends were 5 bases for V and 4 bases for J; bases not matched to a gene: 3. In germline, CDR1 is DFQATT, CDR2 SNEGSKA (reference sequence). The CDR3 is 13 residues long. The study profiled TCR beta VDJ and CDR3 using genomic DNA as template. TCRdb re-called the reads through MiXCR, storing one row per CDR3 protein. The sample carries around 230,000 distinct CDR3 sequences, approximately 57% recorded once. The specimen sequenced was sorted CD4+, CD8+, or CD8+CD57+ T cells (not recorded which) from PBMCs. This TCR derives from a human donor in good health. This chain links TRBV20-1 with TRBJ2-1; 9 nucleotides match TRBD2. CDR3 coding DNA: TGCAGTGCTGATAGCGGGGGATACAATGAGCAGTTCTTC. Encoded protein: CSADSGGYNEQFF.